These T cell receptor beta chains were read from a single sample in a study of shared clonotypes between healthy human individuals. Measured with immunoSEQ multiplex PCR; TCRdb has only the in-frame clones, and not every one. This sample carries about 110,000 clones, 68% of them seen once, and the ten largest clones take over 20%. The sample consisted of memory CD8+ T cells sorted from blood. Receptor source: a woman younger than 45 in good health. Both conserved end residues are part of each CDR3. A D gene is named only where the DNA matches it firmly. Some rows mark clone size as missing; the rest say once, few, many or name a class of expanded clone.

TRBV7-9	TRBD2	TRBJ2-5	NA	CASSDSGHQETQYF	TGTGCCAGCAGCGATAGCGGGCACCAAGAGACCCAGTACTTC
TRBV4-2	TRBD2	TRBJ2-2	NA	CASSPYASGTNTGELFF	TGTGCCAGCAGCCCCTACGCAAGCGGGACGAACACCGGGGAGCTGTTTTTT
TRBV27	NA	TRBJ1-2	NA	CASSFFGNYGYTF	TGTGCCAGCAGTTTCTTTGGGAACTATGGCTACACCTTC
TRBV7-8	NA	TRBJ2-7	NA	CASSLMLTLAYEQYF	TGTGCCAGCAGCTTAATGCTCACCCTTGCCTACGAGCAGTACTTC
TRBV2	NA	TRBJ2-7	NA	CASSESRSGSEQYF	TGTGCCAGCAGTGAGTCTCGCAGCGGCTCCGAGCAGTACTTC
TRBV7-8	NA	TRBJ1-4	NA	CASSPHPGALTATNEKLFF	TGTGCCAGCAGCCCTCACCCAGGGGCCTTAACTGCAACTAATGAAAAACTGTTTTTT
TRBV28	TRBD2	TRBJ2-7	NA	CASSSRGGPIDSYEQYF	TGTGCCAGCAGCTCTCGGGGGGGACCCATCGACTCCTACGAGCAGTACTTC
TRBV27	NA	TRBJ1-5	NA	CASSLGQSNQPQHF	TGTGCCAGCAGTTTAGGGCAGAGCAATCAGCCCCAGCATTTT
TRBV15	NA	TRBJ2-5	NA	CATSRPDRPEQYF	TGTGCCACCAGCAGACCTGACAGGCCGGAGCAGTACTTC
TRBV7-3	NA	TRBJ2-2	NA	CASSLRQGGTGELFF	TGTGCCAGCAGCTTAAGACAGGGAGGTACCGGGGAGCTGTTTTTT
TRBV6-1	NA	TRBJ1-5	once	CASSQAGQPQHF	TGTGCCAGCAGTCAAGCAGGGCAGCCCCAGCATTTT
TRBV19	TRBD2	TRBJ2-1	NA	CASSPSGRSGHEQFF	TGTGCCAGTAGCCCGAGCGGGAGGTCCGGTCACGAGCAGTTCTTC
TRBV25-1	TRBD1	TRBJ2-7	NA	CASSGLRAGGLYEQYF	TGTGCCAGCAGTGGTTTGCGGGCAGGGGGCCTCTACGAGCAGTACTTC
TRBV23-1	NA	TRBJ2-5	NA	CASSQSATRGRRQETQYF	TGCGCCAGCAGTCAATCGGCCACCCGGGGCAGACGACAAGAGACCCAGTACTTC
TRBV2	NA	TRBJ1-4	NA	CASRTVRSEKLFF	TGTGCCAGCAGGACGGTTCGGAGTGAAAAACTGTTTTTT
TRBV29-1	TRBD2	TRBJ2-1	NA	CSGGLAGDNEQFF	TGCAGCGGAGGACTAGCGGGGGACAATGAGCAGTTCTTC
TRBV28	TRBD1	TRBJ1-5	NA	CASLPDRGARPQHF	TGTGCCAGTCTACCTGACAGGGGGGCCCGGCCCCAGCATTTT
TRBV5-1	NA	TRBJ1-2	once	CASSKWDPPRDRYGYTF	TGCGCCAGCAGCAAGTGGGACCCACCGAGGGATAGGTATGGCTACACCTTC
TRBV30	NA	TRBJ2-7	NA	CAWSGLPTGPYEQYF	TGTGCCTGGAGCGGGCTTCCCACAGGTCCCTACGAGCAGTACTTC
TRBV25-1	TRBD2	TRBJ2-5	NA	CASSVGEGYRETQYF	TGTGCCAGCAGTGTCGGGGAGGGGTATCGGGAGACCCAGTACTTC
TRBV5-1	TRBD1	TRBJ2-7	NA	CASSLGPGTGLYEQYF	TGCGCCAGCAGCTTGGGCCCCGGGACAGGGCTCTACGAGCAGTACTTC
TRBV5-4	NA	TRBJ2-7	NA	CASSWPIGGEQYF	TGTGCCAGCAGCTGGCCCATAGGAGGGGAGCAGTACTTC
TRBV7-2	NA	TRBJ2-1	NA	CASSFSSSYNEQFF	TGTGCCAGCAGTTTTAGCAGCTCCTACAATGAGCAGTTCTTC
TRBV4-2	NA	TRBJ2-6	NA	CASSFRDFQGGAGANVLTF	TGTGCCAGCAGCTTCCGGGACTTCCAGGGTGGGGCTGGGGCCAACGTCCTGACTTTC
TRBV5-6	NA	TRBJ2-5	once	CASSLIAGYETQYF	TGTGCCAGCAGCTTGATTGCGGGATATGAGACCCAGTACTTC
TRBV18	NA	TRBJ2-7	NA	CASSLGLASEHEQYF	TGTGCCAGCTCCCTCGGTCTAGCGTCCGAGCACGAGCAGTACTTC
TRBV2	TRBD1	TRBJ1-4	NA	CASKRGQEGEKLFF	TGTGCCAGCAAAAGAGGACAGGAAGGGGAAAAACTGTTTTTT
TRBV19	TRBD1	TRBJ1-5	NA	CATSTDRESQPQHF	TGTGCCACCAGTACGGACAGGGAATCTCAGCCCCAGCATTTT
TRBV7-2	TRBD2	TRBJ2-7	NA	CASSYQGLAGSIYEQYF	TGTGCCAGCAGCTACCAAGGACTAGCGGGAAGTATTTACGAGCAGTACTTC
TRBV28	TRBD2	TRBJ2-2	NA	CASSPVGLSNTGELFF	TGTGCCAGCAGTCCCGTGGGACTATCGAACACCGGGGAGCTGTTTTTT
TRBV5-6	NA	TRBJ2-3	many	CASSQRGGGGTDTQYF	TGTGCCAGCAGCCAACGTGGGGGTGGGGGAACAGATACGCAGTATTTT
TRBV25-1	NA	TRBJ2-1	NA	CASNGPFEQFF	TGTGCCAGCAACGGGCCGTTCGAGCAGTTCTTC
TRBV5-5	NA	TRBJ2-7	NA	CASSFVQLEQYF	TGTGCCAGCAGCTTTGTTCAGCTCGAGCAGTACTTC
TRBV6-1	NA	TRBJ2-7	NA	CASSDEPMSSYEQYF	TGTGCCAGCAGTGACGAGCCTATGAGCTCCTACGAGCAGTACTTC
TRBV4-1	NA	TRBJ2-1	NA	CASSQEAQGGFLYNEQFF	TGCGCCAGCAGCCAGGAAGCACAGGGAGGGTTCTTATACAATGAGCAGTTCTTC
TRBV2	NA	TRBJ1-2	NA	CASNVNNYGYTF	TGTGCCAGCAATGTCAATAACTATGGCTACACCTTC
TRBV11-2	NA	TRBJ2-1	many	CASSLEANEQFF	TGTGCCAGCAGCTTAGAAGCCAATGAGCAGTTCTTC
TRBV28	TRBD1	TRBJ2-5	NA	CASSTRRGTGRETQYF	TGTGCCAGCAGTACCCGCCGGGGGACAGGGAGAGAGACCCAGTACTTC
TRBV11-2	TRBD1	TRBJ2-2	NA	CASSHWDRQTGELFF	TGTGCCAGCAGCCATTGGGACAGGCAAACCGGGGAGCTGTTTTTT
TRBV4-1	TRBD2	TRBJ2-7	many	CASSGTSGGYEQYF	TGCGCCAGCAGCGGGACTAGCGGGGGCTACGAGCAGTACTTC
TRBV27	NA	TRBJ2-2	NA	CASSFGEVNTGELFF	TGTGCCAGCAGTTTTGGCGAGGTCAACACCGGGGAGCTGTTTTTT
TRBV7-9	NA	TRBJ2-1	NA	CASPRRGDEQFF	TGTGCCAGCCCCCGCAGGGGCGATGAGCAGTTCTTC
TRBV20-1	TRBD1	TRBJ2-7	NA	CSGQGPNEQYF	TGCAGTGGACAGGGGCCCAACGAGCAGTACTTC
TRBV15	NA	TRBJ2-7	NA	CATSHPDNYEQYF	TGTGCCACCAGCCACCCGGACAACTACGAGCAGTACTTC
TRBV19	TRBD1	TRBJ2-7	NA	CASSEPGQTYEQYF	TGTGCCAGTAGTGAACCGGGACAGACCTACGAGCAGTACTTC
TRBV2	TRBD1	TRBJ2-5	NA	CASSEVPTGAETQYF	TGTGCCAGCAGTGAAGTACCTACAGGGGCGGAGACCCAGTACTTC
TRBV2	NA	TRBJ1-2	NA	CASSEVREPYYGYTF	TGTGCCAGCAGTGAAGTTCGGGAGCCCTACTATGGCTACACCTTC
TRBV7-8	TRBD1	TRBJ2-1	once	CASSVDRGTYNEQFF	TGTGCCAGCAGCGTAGACAGGGGGACCTACAATGAGCAGTTCTTC
TRBV4-1	NA	TRBJ2-7	once	CASSQESDPLYEQYF	TGCGCCAGCAGCCAAGAAAGTGACCCACTCTACGAGCAGTACTTC
TRBV2	TRBD1	TRBJ2-4	NA	CASSLETGVNIQYF	TGTGCCAGCAGCCTAGAGACAGGGGTAAACATTCAGTACTTC
TRBV6-6	NA	TRBJ2-3	NA	CASNHAERPNTDTQYF	TGTGCCAGCAACCATGCTGAGAGGCCTAACACAGATACGCAGTATTTT